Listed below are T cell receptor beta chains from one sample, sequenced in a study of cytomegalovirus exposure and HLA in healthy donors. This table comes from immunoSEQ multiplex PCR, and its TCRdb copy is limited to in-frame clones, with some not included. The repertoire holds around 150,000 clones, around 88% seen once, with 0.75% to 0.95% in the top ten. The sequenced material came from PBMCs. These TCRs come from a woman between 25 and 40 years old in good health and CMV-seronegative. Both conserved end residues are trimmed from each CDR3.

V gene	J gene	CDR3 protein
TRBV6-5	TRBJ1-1	ASSYSRKNTEAF
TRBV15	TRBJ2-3	ATSRDRVGAHTQY
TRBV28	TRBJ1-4	ASSFRPLTGGIVVKLF
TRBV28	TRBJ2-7	ASRGTLDGYEQY
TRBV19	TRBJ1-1	ASSLRQGSGLEAF
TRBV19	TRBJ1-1	ASSLGGNTEAF
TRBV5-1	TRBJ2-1	ASSFGLTSGSSYNEQF
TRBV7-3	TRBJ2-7	ASSLRAGTGVHEQY
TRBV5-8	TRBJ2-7	ASSWGQGLDEQY
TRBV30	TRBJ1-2	AWRPGEYGYT
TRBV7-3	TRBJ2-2	ASSLRQGSNTGELF
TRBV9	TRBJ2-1	ASSVGLAGAYNEQF
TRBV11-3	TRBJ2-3	ASSLGRQGTHTDTQY
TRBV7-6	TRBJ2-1	ASSLALGSWGRGGNEQF
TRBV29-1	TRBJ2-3	SVDLTGASTDTQY
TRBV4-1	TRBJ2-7	ASSQGGLARYEQY
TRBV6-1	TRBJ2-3	ASSPEGGDTQY
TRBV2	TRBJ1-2	ASSKEGGGVYGYT
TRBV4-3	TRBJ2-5	ASSQNSLGGAQY
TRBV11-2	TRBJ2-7	ASSFLRDRTYEQY
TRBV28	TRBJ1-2	ASSLFKQGGGYT
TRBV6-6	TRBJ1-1	ASSYSGGIPYTEAF
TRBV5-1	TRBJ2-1	ASSHGLPNNEQF
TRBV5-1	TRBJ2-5	ASSLGGQSLETQY
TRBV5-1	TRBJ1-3	ASSYRDRGSSGNTIY
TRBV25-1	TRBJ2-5	ASSVLETQY
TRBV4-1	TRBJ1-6	ASSQVPGQSNSPLH
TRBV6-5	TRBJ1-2	ASSSPAGKGSYGYT
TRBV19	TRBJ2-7	ASSPETSGGVSFDEQY
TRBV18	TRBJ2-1	ASSPYDRGLNEQF
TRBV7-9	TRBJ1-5	ASSLSGTGGLWSNQPQH
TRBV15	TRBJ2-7	ATSPGGRRSRSSEQY
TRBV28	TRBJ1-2	ASSSDRGVYGYT
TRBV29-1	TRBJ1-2	SVPAREGWDDGYT
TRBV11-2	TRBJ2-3	ASSLGAGGPTDTQY
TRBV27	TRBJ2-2	ASSLLLAGVDSGELF
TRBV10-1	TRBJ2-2	ASSSGIGELF
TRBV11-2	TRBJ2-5	ASSPADRVETQY
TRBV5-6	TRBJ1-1	ASSGRGNTEAF
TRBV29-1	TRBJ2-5	SVGAGQETQY
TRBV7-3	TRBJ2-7	ASSPRDRGPYEQY
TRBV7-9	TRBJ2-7	ASSFRPSGSSYEQY
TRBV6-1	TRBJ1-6	ASNPTGRNSPLH
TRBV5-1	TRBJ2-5	ASSLDRDRGETQY
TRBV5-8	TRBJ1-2	ASRHRDSYGYT
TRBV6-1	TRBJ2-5	ASSVSLAGEETQY
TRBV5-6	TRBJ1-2	ASRRGQGHGYT
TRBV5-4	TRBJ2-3	ASSSASGSTDTQY
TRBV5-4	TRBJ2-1	ASSLTVPTEQF
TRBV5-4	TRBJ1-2	ASSLAFEDYGYT
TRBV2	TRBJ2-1	ASSVAGGRYNEQF
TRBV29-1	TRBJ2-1	SVANNEQF
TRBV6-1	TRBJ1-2	ASSTRDRGGYGYT
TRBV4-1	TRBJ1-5	ASSQFIGQAGNQPQH
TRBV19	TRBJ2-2	ASSDSSGTLNTGELF
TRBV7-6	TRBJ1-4	ASSPARGREKLF
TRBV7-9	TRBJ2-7	ASSPRWGQGRNEQY
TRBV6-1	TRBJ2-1	ASTGAGQGYNEQF
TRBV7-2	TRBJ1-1	ASSQGQVLYATEAF
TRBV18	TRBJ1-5	ASSPQGTGSNQPQH